The clone carrying this T cell receptor beta chain was counted between two and nine times. Its antigen is not identified. This record comes from a study of post-analysis software for immune sequencing data. Notes on the study in general: With F measure, samples from one preparation batch clustered together strongly. Versus controls, multiple sclerosis patients showed significantly lower diversity (normalized Chao1).

The TCR beta cDNA libraries contained unique molecular identifiers. TCRdb passed the PCR reads through MiXCR, listing each CDR3 protein once. The sample carries 450,000 or so distinct CDR3 sequences, under 55% recorded once. Sequencing used blood. This receptor was obtained from a girl aged 5 to 17 with multiple sclerosis.

The CDR3 spells CSVGWDRSSYEQYF. Written as DNA, the CDR3 is TGCAGCGTTGGGTGGGACAGGAGCTCCTACGAGCAGTACTTC. The chain couples TRBV29-1 to TRBJ2-7; the match to TRBD1 covers 8 bases. Germline CDR1 is SQVTM and CDR2 is ANQGSEA. V lost 4 bases, J lost 0 bases, and 5 bases stayed unmatched. This CDR3 spans 14 amino acids.